Following are 6 T cell receptor beta chains from one sample sequenced in a study of STAT5B mutations in CD4+ large granular lymphocyte leukemia. Libraries were prepared by immunoSEQ multiplex PCR; TCRdb keeps only in-frame clonotypes and omits some of them. The data show around 28,000 clones, just under 75% seen once. Sequencing was done on a sample of CD4+ T cells from blood buffy coats. The receptors come from a human donor in good health.

The chain couples TRBV7-9 to TRBJ2-5, with no clear D. The DNA end is a closer match to TRBJ2-7, so the J assignment may be wrong. Germline V lookup: CDR1 SEHNR, CDR2 FQNEAQ (reference sequence). The length of the CDR3 is 12 residues. The CDR3 protein is CASSPPNNEQYF. The DNA for the CDR3 is TGTGCCAGCAGCCCGCCTAATAACGAGCAGTACTTC.

This sequence joins TRBV11-2 and TRBJ1-5; D gene uncertain. This CDR3 has 13 residues. The ends were cut back, 3 bases at V and 3 bases at J, with 6 bases in the middle. Per germline, CDR1 SGHAT and CDR2 FQNNGV. The CDR3 nucleotides read TGTGCCAGCAGCTTGGGGTACAATCAGCCCCAGCATTTT. This translates into CASSLGYNQPQHF.

The rearrangement links TRBV6-5 to TRBJ2-7; D perhaps matches TRBD2 (6 bases). The CDR3 length is 13 residues. Trimming removed 5 bases at V and 12 bases at J, with 20 bases between. Germline V gene sequence: CDR1 MNHEY, CDR2 SVGAGI. CDR3 coding DNA: TGTGCCAGCAGTCCGGGTCCCATTGGGAGGCGGTACTTC. This gives the protein CASSPGPIGRRYF.

This chain connects TRBV6-5 to TRBJ2-3; the D gene is possibly TRBD2 (5 bases). The CDR3 length is 11 residues. Trimming removed 8 bases at V and 11 bases at J, with 14 bases between. Germline CDR1 reads MNHEY; CDR2 reads SVGAGI. CDR3 in amino acids: CASSNGDGQYF. The CDR3 nucleotides are TGTGCCAGCTCCAACGGGGATGGGCAGTATTTT.

The CDR3 sequence: CAWVNTGFGANVLTF. The CDR3 DNA reads as TGTGCCTGGGTTAATACTGGGTTCGGGGCCAACGTCCTGACTTTC. The chain couples TRBV30 to TRBJ2-6; D not resolved. Germline V lookup: CDR1 GTSNPN, CDR2 SVGIG (reference sequence). The CDR3 is made up of 15 amino acids. V was pared by 5 bases and J by 4 bases, with 15 bases between.

In the case of this clone: An end of the junction does not agree with germline; a read error may underlie this. The CDR3 loop is CASTLGGQGRSPLHF. CDR3 DNA: TGCGCCAGCACCTTGGGAGGGCAGGGTCGATCACCCCTCCACTTT. The rearrangement links TRBV5-1 to TRBJ1-6, with a possible D match to TRBD1 (5 bases). CDR1 and CDR2 from the germline V gene are SGHRS and YFSETQ. The CDR3 length is 15 residues.